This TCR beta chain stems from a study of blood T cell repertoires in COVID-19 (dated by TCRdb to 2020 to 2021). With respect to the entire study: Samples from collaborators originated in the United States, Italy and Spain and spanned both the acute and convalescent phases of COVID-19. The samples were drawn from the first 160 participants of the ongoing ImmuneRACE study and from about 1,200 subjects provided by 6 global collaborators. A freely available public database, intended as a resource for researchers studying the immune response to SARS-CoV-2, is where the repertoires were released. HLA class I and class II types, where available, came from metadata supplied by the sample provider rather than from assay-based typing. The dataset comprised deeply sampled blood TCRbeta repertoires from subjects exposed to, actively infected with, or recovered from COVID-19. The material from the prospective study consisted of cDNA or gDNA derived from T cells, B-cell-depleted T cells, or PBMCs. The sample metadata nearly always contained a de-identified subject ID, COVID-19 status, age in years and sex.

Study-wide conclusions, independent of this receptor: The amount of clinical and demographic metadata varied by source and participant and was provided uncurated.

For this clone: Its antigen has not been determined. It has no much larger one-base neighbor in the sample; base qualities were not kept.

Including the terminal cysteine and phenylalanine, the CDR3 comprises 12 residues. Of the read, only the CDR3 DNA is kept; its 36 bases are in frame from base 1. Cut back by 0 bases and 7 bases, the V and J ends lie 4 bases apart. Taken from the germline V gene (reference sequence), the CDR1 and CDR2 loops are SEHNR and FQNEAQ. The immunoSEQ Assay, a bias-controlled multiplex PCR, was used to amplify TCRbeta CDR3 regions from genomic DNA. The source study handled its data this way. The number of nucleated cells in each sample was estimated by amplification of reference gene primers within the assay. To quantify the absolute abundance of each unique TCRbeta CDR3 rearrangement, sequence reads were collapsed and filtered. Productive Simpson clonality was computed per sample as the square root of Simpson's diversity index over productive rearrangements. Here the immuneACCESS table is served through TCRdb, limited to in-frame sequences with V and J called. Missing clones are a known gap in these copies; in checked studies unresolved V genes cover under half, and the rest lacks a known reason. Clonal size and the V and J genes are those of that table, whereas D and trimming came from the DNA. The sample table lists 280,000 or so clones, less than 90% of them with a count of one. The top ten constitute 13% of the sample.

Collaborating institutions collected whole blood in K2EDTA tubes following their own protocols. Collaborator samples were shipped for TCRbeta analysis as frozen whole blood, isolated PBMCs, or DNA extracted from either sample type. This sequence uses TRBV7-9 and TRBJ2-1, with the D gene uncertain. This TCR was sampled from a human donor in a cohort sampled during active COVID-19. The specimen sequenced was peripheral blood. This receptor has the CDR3 CASSLASNEQFF. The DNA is TGTGCCAGCAGCTTAGCATCGAATGAGCAGTTCTTC.